This T cell receptor beta chain was profiled in a study of CD8+ T cells in alopecia areata. Study-level results: Resident alphabeta T-cell populations of normal skin are likewise subject to sequencing in scalp samples. Having one nonresponder leaves uncertain how baseline CD8+ expansion relates to response. Clarity of TCR sharing across patients fell short of that in mice, possibly HLA-related. Greater clonality was observed in lesional scalp samples, especially alopecia totalis/universalis, versus normal scalp.

Treatment meaning: oral pan-JAK inhibitor, 5-10 mg twice daily. This CDR3 is 11 amino acids long. Germline V gene data show CDR1 as GTSNPN and CDR2 as SVGIG (reference sequence). V dropped 0 bases and J dropped 4 bases, with 3 bases sitting between them. This clone is a singleton in its sample. What it recognizes is unknown. Sequencing relied on a cDNA template that was reverse transcribed from extracted RNA. This table comes from immunoSEQ multiplex PCR, and its TCRdb copy is limited to in-frame clones, with some not included. This sample has hundreds of thousands of clones, with roughly 64% found just once.

This receptor was identified in a human donor with alopecia areata. V and J are TRBV30 and TRBJ1-1; D unclear. Material: CD4+ T cells sorted from blood, obtained at week 24, from a patient treated with tofacitinib. The CDR3 sequence is CAWSVTTEAFF. The CDR3, as DNA: TGTGCCTGGAGTGTAACCACTGAAGCTTTCTTT.